This T cell receptor beta chain is drawn from a study of cytomegalovirus exposure and HLA in healthy donors. Produced via immunoSEQ multiplex PCR; TCRdb's table is partial and in-frame only. The sample records about 160,000 clones, about nine tenths being singletons. Sequences were obtained from PBMCs. The origin of this receptor is a man aged 18 to 29 in good health and CMV-seropositive.

The CDR3: CASSRTGDPGQPQHF. In nucleotides, the CDR3 is TGCGCCAGCAGTCGAACAGGGGACCCAGGTCAGCCCCAGCATTTT. This rearrangement joins TRBV4-1 to TRBJ1-5; 7 bases align to TRBD1. Germline CDR1 reads MGHRA; CDR2 reads YSYEKL. The CDR3 loop spans 15 amino acids. V lost 6 bases to trimming and J lost 6 bases; unmatched junction nucleotides: 11.